This TCR beta chain appears in the sequencing data of a study of blood T cell repertoires in COVID-19. Those enrolled, adults aged 18 to 89 years, came from under 25 US areas. Cohorts were based on clinical histories the participants reported. The table came from immunoSEQ multiplex PCR; TCRdb's copy has only in-frame clones and leaves some out. The sample has more than 110,000 clones, roughly four fifths seen once. Trimming shortened V by 1 base and J by 3 bases, and 11 bases separated the two germline ends. CDR1 is SGHDT and CDR2 is YYEEEE in the germline V gene. The CDR3 totals 15 residues. Sample: PBMCs or T cells enriched from blood (not recorded which). This rearrangement joins TRBV5-6 to TRBJ1-5; no definite D call. The source is a woman younger than 30 who had been exposed to COVID-19. CDR3 region: CASSLRGSDNQPQHF. The DNA of the CDR3 is TGTGCCAGCAGCTTGAGAGGGTCCGACAATCAGCCCCAGCATTTT.